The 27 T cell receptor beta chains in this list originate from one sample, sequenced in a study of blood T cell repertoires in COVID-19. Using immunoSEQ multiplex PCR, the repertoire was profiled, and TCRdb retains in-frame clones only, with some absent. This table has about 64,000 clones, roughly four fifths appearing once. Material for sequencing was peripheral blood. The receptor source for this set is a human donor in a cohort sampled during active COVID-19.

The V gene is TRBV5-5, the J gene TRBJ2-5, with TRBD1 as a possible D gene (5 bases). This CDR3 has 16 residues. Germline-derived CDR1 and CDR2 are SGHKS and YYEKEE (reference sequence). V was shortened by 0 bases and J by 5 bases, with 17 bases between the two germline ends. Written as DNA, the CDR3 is TGTGCCAGCAGCTTGGATTCTACAGGCGGTCCGGAGACCCAGTACTTC. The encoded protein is CASSLDSTGGPETQYF.

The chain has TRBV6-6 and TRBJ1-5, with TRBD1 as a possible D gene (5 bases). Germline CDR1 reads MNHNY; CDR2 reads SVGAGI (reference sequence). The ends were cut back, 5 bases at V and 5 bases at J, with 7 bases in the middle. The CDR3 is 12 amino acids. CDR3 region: CASSGHYQPQHF. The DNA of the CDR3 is TGTGCCAGCAGTGGACACTATCAGCCCCAGCATTTT.

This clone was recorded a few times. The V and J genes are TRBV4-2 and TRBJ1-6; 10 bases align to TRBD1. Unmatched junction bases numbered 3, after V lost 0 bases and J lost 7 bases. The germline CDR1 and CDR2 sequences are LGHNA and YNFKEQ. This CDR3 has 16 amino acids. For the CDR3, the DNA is TGTGCCAGCAGCCAAGATTGGACAGGGGGGAATTCACCCCTCCACTTT. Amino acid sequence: CASSQDWTGGNSPLHF.

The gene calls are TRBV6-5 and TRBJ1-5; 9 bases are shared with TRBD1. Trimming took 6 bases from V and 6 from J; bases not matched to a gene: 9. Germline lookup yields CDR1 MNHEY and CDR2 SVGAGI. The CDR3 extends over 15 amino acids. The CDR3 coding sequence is TGTGCCAGCAGCTCAACAGGGGGCAGTAGTCAGCCCCAGCATTTT. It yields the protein CASSSTGGSSQPQHF.

The CDR3 region is CASSLMPDQPQHF. In DNA form, the CDR3 reads TGCGCCAGCAGCCTGATGCCGGATCAGCCCCAGCATTTT. The chain has TRBV5-1 and TRBJ1-5; D is unresolved. Trimming removed 4 bases from V and 5 bases from J, with 10 bases in between. The CDR3 has 13 amino acids. Germline V CDR1 and CDR2: SGHRS, YFSETQ.

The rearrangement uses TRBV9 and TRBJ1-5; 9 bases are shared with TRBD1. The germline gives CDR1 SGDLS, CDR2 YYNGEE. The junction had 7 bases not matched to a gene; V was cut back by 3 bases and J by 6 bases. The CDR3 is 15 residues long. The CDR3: CASSARTGVGQPQHF. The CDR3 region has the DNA TGTGCCAGCAGCGCCCGGACAGGGGTCGGTCAGCCCCAGCATTTT.

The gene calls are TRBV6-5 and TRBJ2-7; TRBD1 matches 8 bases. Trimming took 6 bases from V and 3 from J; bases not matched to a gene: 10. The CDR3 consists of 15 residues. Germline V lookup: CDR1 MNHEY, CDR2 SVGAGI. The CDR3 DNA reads TGTGCCAGCAGCTCCGGACAGGGAGTGTACTACGAGCAGTACTTC. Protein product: CASSSGQGVYYEQYF.

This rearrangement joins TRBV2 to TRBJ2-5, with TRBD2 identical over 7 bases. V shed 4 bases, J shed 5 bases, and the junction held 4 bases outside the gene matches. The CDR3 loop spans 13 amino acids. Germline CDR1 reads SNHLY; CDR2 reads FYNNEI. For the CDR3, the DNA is TGTGCCAGCAGTGGGGAGGGGAGGGAGACCCAGTACTTC. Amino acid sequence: CASSGEGRETQYF.

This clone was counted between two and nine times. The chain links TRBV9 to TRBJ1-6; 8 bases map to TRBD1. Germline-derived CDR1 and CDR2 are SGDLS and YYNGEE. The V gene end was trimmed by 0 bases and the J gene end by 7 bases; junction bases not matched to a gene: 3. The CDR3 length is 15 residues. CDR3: CASSVGRTGNSPLHF. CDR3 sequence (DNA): TGTGCCAGCAGCGTAGGTAGGACAGGGAATTCACCCCTCCACTTT.

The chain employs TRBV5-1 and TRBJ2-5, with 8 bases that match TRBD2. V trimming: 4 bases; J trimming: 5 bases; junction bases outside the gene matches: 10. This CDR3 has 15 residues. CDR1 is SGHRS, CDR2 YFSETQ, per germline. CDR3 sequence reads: CASSPDGGAGETQYF. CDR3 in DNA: TGCGCCAGCAGCCCTGACGGGGGGGCCGGGGAGACCCAGTACTTC. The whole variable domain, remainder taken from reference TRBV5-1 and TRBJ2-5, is KAGVTQTPRYLIKTRGQQVTLSCSPISGHRSVSWYQQTPGQGLQFLFEYFSETQRNKGNFPGRFSGRQFSNSRSEMNVSTLELGDSALYLCASSPDGGAGETQYFGPGTRLLVL.

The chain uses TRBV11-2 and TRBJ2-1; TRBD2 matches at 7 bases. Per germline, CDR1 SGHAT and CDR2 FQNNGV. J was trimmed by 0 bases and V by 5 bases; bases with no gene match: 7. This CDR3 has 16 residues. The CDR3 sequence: CASSPGRGSSYNEQFF. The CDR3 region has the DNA TGTGCCAGCAGCCCCGGGCGGGGGAGCTCCTACAATGAGCAGTTCTTC.

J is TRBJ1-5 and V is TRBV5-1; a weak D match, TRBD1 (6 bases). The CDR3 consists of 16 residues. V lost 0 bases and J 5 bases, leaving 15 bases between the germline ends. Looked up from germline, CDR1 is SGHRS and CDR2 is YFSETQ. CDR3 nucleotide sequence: TGCGCCAGCAGCTTGGCCCCAGGACAGTCACATCAGCCCCAGCATTTT. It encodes CASSLAPGQSHQPQHF.

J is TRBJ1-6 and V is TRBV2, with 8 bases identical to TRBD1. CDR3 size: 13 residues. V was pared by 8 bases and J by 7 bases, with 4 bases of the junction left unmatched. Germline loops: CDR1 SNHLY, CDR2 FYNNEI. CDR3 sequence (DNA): TGTGCCAGCCAACAGGGGGACAATTCACCCCTCCACTTT. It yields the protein CASQQGDNSPLHF.

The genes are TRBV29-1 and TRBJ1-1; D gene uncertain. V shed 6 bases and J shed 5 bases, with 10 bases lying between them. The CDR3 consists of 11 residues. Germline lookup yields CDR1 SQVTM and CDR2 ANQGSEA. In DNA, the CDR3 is TGCAGCGTGGTCCCGGGGACTGAAGCTTTCTTT. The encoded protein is CSVVPGTEAFF.

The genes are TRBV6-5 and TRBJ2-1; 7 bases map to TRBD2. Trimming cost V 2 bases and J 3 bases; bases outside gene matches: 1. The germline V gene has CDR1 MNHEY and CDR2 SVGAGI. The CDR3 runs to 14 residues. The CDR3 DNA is TGTGCCAGCAGTTACCGGGACTACTACAATGAGCAGTTCTTC. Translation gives CASSYRDYYNEQFF.

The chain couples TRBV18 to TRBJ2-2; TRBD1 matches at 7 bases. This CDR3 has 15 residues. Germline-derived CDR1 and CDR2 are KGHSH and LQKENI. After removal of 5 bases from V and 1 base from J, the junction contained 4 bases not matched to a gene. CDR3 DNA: TGTGCCAGCTCAGCAGGACAGGAGAACACCGGGGAGCTGTTTTTT. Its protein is CASSAGQENTGELFF.

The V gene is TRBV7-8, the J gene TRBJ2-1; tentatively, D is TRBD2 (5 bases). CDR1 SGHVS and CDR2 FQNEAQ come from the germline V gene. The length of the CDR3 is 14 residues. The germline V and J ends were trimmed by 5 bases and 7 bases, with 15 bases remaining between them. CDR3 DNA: TGTGCCAGCAGCCCCCAGGACCCGGGGAATGAGCAGTTCTTC. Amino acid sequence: CASSPQDPGNEQFF.

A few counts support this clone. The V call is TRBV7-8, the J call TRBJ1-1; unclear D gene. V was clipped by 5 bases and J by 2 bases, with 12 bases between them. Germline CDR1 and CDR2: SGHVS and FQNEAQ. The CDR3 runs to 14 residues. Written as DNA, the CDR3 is TGTGCCAGCAGCCTCAGCGGCCGTAACACTGAAGCTTTCTTT. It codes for CASSLSGRNTEAFF.

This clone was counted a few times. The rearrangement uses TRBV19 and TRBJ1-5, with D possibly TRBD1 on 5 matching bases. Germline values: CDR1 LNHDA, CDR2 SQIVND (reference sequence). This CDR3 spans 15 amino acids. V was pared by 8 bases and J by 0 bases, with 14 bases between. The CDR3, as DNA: TGTGCCAGTGGACTGGGACTTTATAGCAATCAGCCCCAGCATTTT. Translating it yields CASGLGLYSNQPQHF. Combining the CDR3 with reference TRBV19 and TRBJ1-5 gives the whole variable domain DGGITQSPKYLFRKEGQNVTLSCEQNLNHDAMYWYRQDPGQGLRLIYYSQIVNDFQKGDIAEGYSVSREKKESFPLTVTSAQKNPTAFYLCASGLGLYSNQPQHFGDGTRLSIL.

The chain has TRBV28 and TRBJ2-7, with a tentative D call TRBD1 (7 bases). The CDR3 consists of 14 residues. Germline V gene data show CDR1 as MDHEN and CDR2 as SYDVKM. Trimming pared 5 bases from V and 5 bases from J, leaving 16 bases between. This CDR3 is CASSPRQGGHEQYV. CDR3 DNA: TGTGCCAGCAGTCCCCGGCAGGGGGGTCACGAGCAGTACGTC.

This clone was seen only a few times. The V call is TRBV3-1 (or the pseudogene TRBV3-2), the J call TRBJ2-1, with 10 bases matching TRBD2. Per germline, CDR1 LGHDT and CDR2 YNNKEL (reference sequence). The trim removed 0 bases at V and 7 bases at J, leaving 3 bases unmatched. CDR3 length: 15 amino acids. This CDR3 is CASSQEWTSGNEQFF. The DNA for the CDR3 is TGTGCCAGCAGCCAAGAATGGACTAGCGGAAATGAGCAGTTCTTC.

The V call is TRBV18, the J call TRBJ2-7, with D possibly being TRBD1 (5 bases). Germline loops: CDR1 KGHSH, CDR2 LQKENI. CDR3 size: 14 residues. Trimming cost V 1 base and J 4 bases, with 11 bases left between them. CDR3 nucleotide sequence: TGTGCCAGCTCACCACGTTTGGACAAGTACGAGCAGTACTTC. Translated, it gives CASSPRLDKYEQYF.

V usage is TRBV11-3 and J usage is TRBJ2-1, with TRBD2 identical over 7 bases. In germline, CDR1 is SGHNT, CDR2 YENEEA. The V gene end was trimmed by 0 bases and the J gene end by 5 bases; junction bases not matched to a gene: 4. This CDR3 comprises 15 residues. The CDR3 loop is CASSLDGGENNEQFF. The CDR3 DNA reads TGTGCCAGCAGCTTAGATGGGGGGGAAAACAATGAGCAGTTCTTC.

CDR3 protein: CASTPAQGAGTGELFF. For the CDR3, the DNA is TGTGCCAGCACCCCTGCTCAGGGGGCGGGCACCGGGGAGCTGTTTTTT. The V gene is TRBV19, the J gene TRBJ2-2; 8 bases fit TRBD1. The CDR3 totals 16 residues. The ends lost 9 bases at V and 4 bases at J; junction bases unmatched: 13. CDR1 and CDR2 from the germline V gene are LNHDA and SQIVND (reference sequence).

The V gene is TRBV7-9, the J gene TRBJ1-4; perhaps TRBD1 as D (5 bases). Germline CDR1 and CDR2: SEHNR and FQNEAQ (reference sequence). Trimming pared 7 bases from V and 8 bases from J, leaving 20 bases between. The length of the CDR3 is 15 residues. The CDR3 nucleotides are TGTGCCAGCATCGCGGGAAAAGGGGCCCGGGAAAAACTGTTTTTT. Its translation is CASIAGKGAREKLFF.

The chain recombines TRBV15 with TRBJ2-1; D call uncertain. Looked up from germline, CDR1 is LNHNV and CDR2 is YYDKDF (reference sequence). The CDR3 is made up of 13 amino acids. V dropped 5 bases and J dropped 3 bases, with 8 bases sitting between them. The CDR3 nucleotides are TGTGCCACCAGCCTAAGAGGCTACAATGAGCAGTTCTTC. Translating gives CATSLRGYNEQFF. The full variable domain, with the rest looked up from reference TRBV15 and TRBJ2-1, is DAMVIQNPRYQVTQFGKPVTLSCSQTLNHNVMYWYQQKSSQAPKLLFHYYDKDFNNEADTPDNFQSRRPNTSFCFLDIRSPGLGDTAMYLCATSLRGYNEQFFGPGTRLTVL.

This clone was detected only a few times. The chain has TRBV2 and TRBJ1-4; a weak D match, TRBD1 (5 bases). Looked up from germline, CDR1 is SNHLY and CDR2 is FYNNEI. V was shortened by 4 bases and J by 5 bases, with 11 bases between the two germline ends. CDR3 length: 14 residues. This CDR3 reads CASSGRDFNEKLFF. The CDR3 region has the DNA TGTGCCAGCAGTGGACGGGACTTCAATGAAAAACTGTTTTTT.